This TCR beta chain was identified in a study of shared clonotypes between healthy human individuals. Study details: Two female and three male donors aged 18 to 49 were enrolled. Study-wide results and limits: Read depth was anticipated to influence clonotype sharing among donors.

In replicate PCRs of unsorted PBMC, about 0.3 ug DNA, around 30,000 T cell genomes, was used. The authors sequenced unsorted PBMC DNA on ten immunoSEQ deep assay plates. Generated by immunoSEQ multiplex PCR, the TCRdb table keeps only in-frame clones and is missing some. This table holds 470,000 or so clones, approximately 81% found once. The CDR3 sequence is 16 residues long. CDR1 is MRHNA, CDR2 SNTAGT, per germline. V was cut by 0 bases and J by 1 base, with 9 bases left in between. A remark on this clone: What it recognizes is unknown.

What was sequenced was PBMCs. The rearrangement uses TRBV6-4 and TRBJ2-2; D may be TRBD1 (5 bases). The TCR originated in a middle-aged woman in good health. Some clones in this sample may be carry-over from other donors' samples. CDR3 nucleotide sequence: TGTGCCAGCAGTGACTCGATCAGGGAGAACACCGGGGAGCTGTTTTTT. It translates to CASSDSIRENTGELFF.